This T cell receptor beta chain appears in the sequencing data of a study of OX40 agonist ivuxolimab in advanced cancers. Study summary: Ivuxolimab, which patients received intravenously every 2 weeks, was dosed at 0.01 to 10 mg/kg. Study results and caveats: Among the lowest levels of clonal expansion were found in partial responders at 0.1-3.0 mg/kg. Relative to CD4+ cells, CD8+ T cells on average had more expanded clones. Circulating CD4+ and CD8+ T cells showed clonal expansion by week 6 at 0.1 to 3.0 mg/kg.

Here immunoSEQ multiplex PCR was the method, and the copy in TCRdb shows in-frame clones only, minus some. The sample records about 71,000 clones, around nine tenths being singletons. The CDR3 length is 13 residues. Germline CDR1 reads SGHTA; CDR2 reads FQGNSA. Unmatched junction bases numbered 5, after V lost 5 bases and J lost 5 bases. Points on this clone: Its antigen is not known.

The clonotype originates from an adult with an advanced solid tumor such as melanoma, head and neck, liver or kidney cancer. This chain links TRBV7-2 with TRBJ2-7, with TRBD2 matching 8 bases. This specimen was CD4+ or CD8+ T cells sorted from blood, taken in a trial of the OX40 agonist ivuxolimab. CDR3 bases: TGTGCCAGCAGCCGGGGGGGGGCCCACGAGCAGTACTTC. It is translated as CASSRGGAHEQYF.